Described below is a single T cell receptor (beta chain) sequence and its context. Per the original methods: Reference gene primer amplification yielded estimated nucleated cell counts. TCRdb's copy holds only in-frame clones and misses some; the assay was immunoSEQ multiplex PCR. That table supplies the V and J calls and clone size; D and trimming were determined from the DNA. The data contain 93,000 or so clones, approximately 88% of them singletons. This sample is drawn from a study of blood T cell repertoires in COVID-19. Background on the study: The United States, Italy and Spain supplied acute and convalescent COVID-19 samples.

This receptor was taken from a human donor in a cohort sampled during active COVID-19. Material for sequencing was peripheral blood.

The CDR3 here is CASGLDGGWDEQFF. Written as DNA, the CDR3 is TGTGCTAGTGGTTTGGACGGGGGGTGGGATGAGCAGTTCTTC. This chain connects TRBV12-5 to TRBJ2-1; 7 nucleotides align to TRBD2. The length of the CDR3 is 14 residues. With V trimmed by 1 base and J by 8 bases, 5 bases remained unmatched. The germline V gene encodes CDR1 LGHNT and CDR2 FRNRAP.